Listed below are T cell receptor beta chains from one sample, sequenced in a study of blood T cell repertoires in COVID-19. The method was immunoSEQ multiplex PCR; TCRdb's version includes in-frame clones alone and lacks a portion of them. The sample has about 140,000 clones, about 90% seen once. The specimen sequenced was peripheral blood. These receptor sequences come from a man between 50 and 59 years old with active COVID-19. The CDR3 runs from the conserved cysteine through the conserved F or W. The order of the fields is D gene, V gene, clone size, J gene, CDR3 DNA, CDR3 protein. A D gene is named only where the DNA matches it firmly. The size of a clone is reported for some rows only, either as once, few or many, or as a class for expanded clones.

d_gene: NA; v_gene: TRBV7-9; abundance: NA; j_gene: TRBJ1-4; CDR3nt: TGTGCCAGCAGCTTAGGGGACACCCGCGGTTTAGGACTGTTTTTT; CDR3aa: CASSLGDTRGLGLFF
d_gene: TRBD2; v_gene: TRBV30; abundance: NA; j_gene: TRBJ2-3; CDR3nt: TGTGCCTGGAGTGTCGGTAGCGGGGTAGGTGTGACAGATACGCAGTATTTT; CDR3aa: CAWSVGSGVGVTDTQYF
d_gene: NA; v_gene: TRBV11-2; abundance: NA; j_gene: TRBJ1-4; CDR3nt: TGTGCCAGCAGCTTAGGCCCCCCTGGGGGCGCCAATGAAAAACTGTTTTTT; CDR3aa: CASSLGPPGGANEKLFF
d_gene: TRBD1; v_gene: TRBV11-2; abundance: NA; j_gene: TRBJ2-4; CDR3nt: TGTGCCAGCAGTTTGGACAGGGAGAACATTCAGTACTTC; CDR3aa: CASSLDRENIQYF
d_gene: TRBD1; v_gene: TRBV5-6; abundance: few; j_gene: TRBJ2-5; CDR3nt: TGTGCCAGCAGCTTGCCGGGACAGGGGTACGAGACCCAGTACTTC; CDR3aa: CASSLPGQGYETQYF
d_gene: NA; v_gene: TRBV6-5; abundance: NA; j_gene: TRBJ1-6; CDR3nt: TGTGCCAGCAGTCCTCGACAAGTTAATAATTCACCCCTCCACTTT; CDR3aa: CASSPRQVNNSPLHF
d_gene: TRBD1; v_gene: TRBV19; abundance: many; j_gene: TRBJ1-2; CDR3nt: TGTGCCAGCCGACGGACAGGGGGGATCTATGGCTACACCTTC; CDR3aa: CASRRTGGIYGYTF
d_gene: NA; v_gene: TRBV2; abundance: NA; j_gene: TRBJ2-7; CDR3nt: TGTGCCAGCGGGCGGGACTCCGTGTACGAGCAGTACTTC; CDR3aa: CASGRDSVYEQYF
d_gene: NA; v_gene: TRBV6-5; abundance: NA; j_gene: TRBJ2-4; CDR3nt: TGTGCCACCACTAGAGAACAGGGAATAGTAGCCCTCTACTTC; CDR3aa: CATTREQGIVALYF
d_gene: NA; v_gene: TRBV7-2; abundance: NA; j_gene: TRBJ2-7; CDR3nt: TGTGCCAGCAGCTTAGAGCGCGCCGAGCAGTACTTC; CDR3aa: CASSLERAEQYF
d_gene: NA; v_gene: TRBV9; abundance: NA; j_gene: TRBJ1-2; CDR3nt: TGTGCCAGCAGCGTAGGCGGATCCTATGGCTACACCTTC; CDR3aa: CASSVGGSYGYTF
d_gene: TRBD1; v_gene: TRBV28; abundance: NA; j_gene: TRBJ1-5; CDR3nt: TGTGCCAGCAGGCCAAACAGGGGCAGAAGCAATCAGCCCCAGCATTTT; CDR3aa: CASRPNRGRSNQPQHF
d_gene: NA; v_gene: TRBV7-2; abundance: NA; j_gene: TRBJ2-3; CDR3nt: TGTGCCAGCAGCTTAGTCGGGGGGCGCTTGGATACGCAGTATTTT; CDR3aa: CASSLVGGRLDTQYF
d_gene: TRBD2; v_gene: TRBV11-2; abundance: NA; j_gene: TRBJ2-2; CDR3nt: TGTGCCAGCAGCCAGCTTAGCGGGGGCACCGGGGAGCTGTTTTTT; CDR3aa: CASSQLSGGTGELFF
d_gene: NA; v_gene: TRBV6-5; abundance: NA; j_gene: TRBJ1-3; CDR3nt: TGTGCCAGCAGCCAAGGGCGGGGGCCTGGAAACACCATATATTTT; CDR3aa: CASSQGRGPGNTIYF
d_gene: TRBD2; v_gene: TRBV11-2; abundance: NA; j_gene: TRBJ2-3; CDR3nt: TGTGCCAGCAGAGCGGGGGCAACTAGCACAGATACGCAGTATTTT; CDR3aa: CASRAGATSTDTQYF
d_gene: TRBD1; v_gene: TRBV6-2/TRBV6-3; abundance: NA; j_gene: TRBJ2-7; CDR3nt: TGTGCCAGCAGTTCGGTGACAGGGGTGGTGTACGAGCAGTACTTC; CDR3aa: CASSSVTGVVYEQYF
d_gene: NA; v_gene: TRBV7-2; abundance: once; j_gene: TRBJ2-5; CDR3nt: TGTGCCAGCAGCCCCGGGGGTGGGGAGGAGACCCAGTACTTC; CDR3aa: CASSPGGGEETQYF
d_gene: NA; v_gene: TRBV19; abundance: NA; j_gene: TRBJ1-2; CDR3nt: TGTGCCAGTAGTATAGCGGAGGGTCCGGGACGTGGCTACACCTTC; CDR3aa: CASSIAEGPGRGYTF
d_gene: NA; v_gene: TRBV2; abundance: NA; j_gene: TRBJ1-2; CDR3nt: TGTGCCAGCAGCGCAGACAGGAACTATGGCTACACCTTC; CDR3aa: CASSADRNYGYTF
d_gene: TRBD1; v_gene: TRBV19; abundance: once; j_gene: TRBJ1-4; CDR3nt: TGTGCCAGTAGCCTCAGGGGGTTTAATGAAAAACTGTTTTTT; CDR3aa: CASSLRGFNEKLFF
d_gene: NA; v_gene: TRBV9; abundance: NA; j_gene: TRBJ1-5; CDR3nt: TGTGCCAGCAGCCCCCGTCGTGGAGGGCAGCCCCAGCATTTT; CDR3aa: CASSPRRGGQPQHF
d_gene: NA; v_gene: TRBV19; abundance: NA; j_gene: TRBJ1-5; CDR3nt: TGTGCCAGTATCGACAGAGATAATCAGCCCCAGCATTTT; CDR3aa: CASIDRDNQPQHF
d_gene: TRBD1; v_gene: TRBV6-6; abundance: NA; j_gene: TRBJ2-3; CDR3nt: TGTGCCAGCATCCAAGACAGGGTGGGAGATACGCAGTATTTT; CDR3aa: CASIQDRVGDTQYF
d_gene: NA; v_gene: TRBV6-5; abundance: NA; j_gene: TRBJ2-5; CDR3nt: TGTGCCAGCAGTTTTCTAGTGGAGACCCAGTACTTC; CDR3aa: CASSFLVETQYF
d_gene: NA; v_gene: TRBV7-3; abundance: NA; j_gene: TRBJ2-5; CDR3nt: TGTGCCAGCAGCTTAGGGGTAGCAAGGGGAGAGACCCAGTACTTC; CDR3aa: CASSLGVARGETQYF
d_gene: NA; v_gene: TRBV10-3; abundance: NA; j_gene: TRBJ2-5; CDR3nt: TGTGCCATCAGTGAGTCGGGTGGGGGGAGAGAGACCCAGTACTTC; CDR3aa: CAISESGGGRETQYF
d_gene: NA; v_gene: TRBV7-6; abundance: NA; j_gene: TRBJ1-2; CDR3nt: TGTGCCAGCAGTGGTTCGGGCTATGGCTACACCTTC; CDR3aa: CASSGSGYGYTF
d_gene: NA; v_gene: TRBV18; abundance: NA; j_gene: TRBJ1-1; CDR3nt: TGTGCCAGCTCACCAGGGCAGGACATGAACACTGAAGCTTTCTTT; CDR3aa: CASSPGQDMNTEAFF
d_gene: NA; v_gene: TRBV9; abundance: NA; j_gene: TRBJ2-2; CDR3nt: TGTGCCAGCACCAAAACCGGGGAGCTGTTTTTT; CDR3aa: CASTKTGELFF
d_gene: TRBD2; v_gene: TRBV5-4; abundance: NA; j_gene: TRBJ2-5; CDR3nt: TGTGCCAGCAGCCAAGGGACTAGCGGGGGGGCCCGGGAGACCCAGTACTTC; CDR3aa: CASSQGTSGGARETQYF
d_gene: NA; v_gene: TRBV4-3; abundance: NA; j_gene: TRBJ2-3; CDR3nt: TGCGCCAGCAGCCAAGATCCGACTCCCCAGGGTAACGTCACAGATACGCAGTATTTT; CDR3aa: CASSQDPTPQGNVTDTQYF
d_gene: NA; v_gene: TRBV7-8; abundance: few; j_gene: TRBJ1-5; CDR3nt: TGTGCCAGCAGCTCCCTCTGGGGGGTGGGTCAGCCCCAGCATTTT; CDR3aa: CASSSLWGVGQPQHF
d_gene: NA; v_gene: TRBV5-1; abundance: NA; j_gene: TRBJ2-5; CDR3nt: TGCGCCAGCAGCCCCCTCACTTCGACGGGAGAGACCCAGTACTTC; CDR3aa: CASSPLTSTGETQYF
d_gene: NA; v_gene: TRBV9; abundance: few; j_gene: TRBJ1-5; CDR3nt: TGTGCCAGCAGCGTAGGGGAGGGGCAGCCCCAGCATTTT; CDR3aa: CASSVGEGQPQHF
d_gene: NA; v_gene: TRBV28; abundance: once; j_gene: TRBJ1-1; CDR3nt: TGTGCCAGCAGTTTATTTAGGGGAGGAGGTGAAGCTTTCTTT; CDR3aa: CASSLFRGGGEAFF
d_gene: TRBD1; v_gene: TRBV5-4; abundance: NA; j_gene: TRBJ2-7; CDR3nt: TGTGCCAGCAGCGGCGACAGGGGTGTCCTGGAGGAGCAGTACTTC; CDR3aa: CASSGDRGVLEEQYF
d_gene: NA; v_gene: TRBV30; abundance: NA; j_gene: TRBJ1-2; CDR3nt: TGTGCCTGGAGGCGGGGGGGCAATGGCTACACCTTC; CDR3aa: CAWRRGGNGYTF
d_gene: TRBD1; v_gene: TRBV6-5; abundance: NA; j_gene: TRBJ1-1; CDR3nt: TGTGCCAGCAGTCCGGGACAGGGAGGCACTGAAGCTTTCTTT; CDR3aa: CASSPGQGGTEAFF
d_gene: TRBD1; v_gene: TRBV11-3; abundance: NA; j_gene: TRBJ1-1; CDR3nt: TGTGCCAGCAGCGGATTTTCCCAGGGGGCGGACACTGAAGCTTTCTTT; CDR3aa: CASSGFSQGADTEAFF
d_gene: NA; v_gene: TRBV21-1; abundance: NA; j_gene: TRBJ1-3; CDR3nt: TGTGCCAGCAGCGCCCCCTCCCGTAGCTACAGGGAAGGAAACACCATATATTTT; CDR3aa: CASSAPSRSYREGNTIYF
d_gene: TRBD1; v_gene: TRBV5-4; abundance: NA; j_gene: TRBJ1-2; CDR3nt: TGTGCCAGCAGCGGAGGTCGTTCAGGGGGCAACTATGGCTACACCTTC; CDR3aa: CASSGGRSGGNYGYTF
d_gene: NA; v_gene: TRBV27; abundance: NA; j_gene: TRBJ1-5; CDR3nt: TGTGCCAGCAGAGCACTACAGGATAGCAATCAGCCCCAGCATTTT; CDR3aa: CASRALQDSNQPQHF
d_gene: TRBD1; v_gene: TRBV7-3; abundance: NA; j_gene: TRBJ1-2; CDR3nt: TGTGCCAGCAGCCCGGGACAGGGGGCTGGCGGCTACACCTTC; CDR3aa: CASSPGQGAGGYTF
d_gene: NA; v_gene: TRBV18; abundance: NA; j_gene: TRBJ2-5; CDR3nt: TGTGCCAGCTCAGCATCGACTGGGAGTGGGGTGGACCAGTACTTC; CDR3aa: CASSASTGSGVDQYF
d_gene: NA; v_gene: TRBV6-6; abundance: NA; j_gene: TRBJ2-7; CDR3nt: TGTGCCAGCAGTCCTAGTTCCTACGAGCAGTACTTC; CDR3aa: CASSPSSYEQYF
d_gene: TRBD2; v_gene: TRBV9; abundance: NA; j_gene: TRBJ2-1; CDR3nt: TGTGCCAGCAGCGTAGAAGCGGGGGGATGGAATGAGCAGTTCTTC; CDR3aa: CASSVEAGGWNEQFF
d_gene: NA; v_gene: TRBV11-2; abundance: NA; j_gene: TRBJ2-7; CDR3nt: TGTGCCAGCAGCTTTCAGCGAACCTCCTACGAGCAGTACTTC; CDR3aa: CASSFQRTSYEQYF
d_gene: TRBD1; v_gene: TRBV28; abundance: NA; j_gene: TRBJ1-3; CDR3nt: TGTGCCAGCAGCCAGGGGGACTCTGGAAACACCATATATTTT; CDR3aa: CASSQGDSGNTIYF
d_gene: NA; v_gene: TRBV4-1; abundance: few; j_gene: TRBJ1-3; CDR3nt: TGCGCCAGCAGCCCCACAAAGGCCAGGACACGAGAGAGCTCTGGAAACACCATATATTTT; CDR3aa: CASSPTKARTRESSGNTIYF
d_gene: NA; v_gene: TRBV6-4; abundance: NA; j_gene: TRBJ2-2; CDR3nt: TGTGCCAGCAGTAAGGAGACAGGCTCGAACACCGGGGAGCTGTTTTTT; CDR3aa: CASSKETGSNTGELFF
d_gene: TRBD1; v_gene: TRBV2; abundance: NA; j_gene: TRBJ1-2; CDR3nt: TGTGCCAGCAGTGTCCCGAGCGCCCAAGACAGGGATGCGAACTATGGCTACACCTTC; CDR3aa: CASSVPSAQDRDANYGYTF
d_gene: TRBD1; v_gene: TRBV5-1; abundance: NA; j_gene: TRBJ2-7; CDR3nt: TGCGCCAGCAGCCCAGGACAGGCTCGTAGCCACGAGCAGTACTTC; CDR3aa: CASSPGQARSHEQYF
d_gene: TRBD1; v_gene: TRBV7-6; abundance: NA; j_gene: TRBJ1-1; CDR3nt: TGTGCCAGCAGCTTTGACAGGGGAGCGAACACTGAAGCTTTCTTT; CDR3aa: CASSFDRGANTEAFF